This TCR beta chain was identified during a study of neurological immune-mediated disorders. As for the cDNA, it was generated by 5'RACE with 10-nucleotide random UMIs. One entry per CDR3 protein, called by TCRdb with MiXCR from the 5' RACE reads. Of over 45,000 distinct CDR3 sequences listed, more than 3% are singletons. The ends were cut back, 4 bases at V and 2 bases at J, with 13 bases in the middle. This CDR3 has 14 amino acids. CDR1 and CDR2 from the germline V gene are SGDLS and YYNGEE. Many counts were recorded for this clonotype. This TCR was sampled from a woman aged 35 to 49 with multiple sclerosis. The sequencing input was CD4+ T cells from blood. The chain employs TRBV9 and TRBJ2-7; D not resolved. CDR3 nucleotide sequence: TGTGCCAGCAGCCTCCGGGCAGCGACCTACGAGCAGTACTTC. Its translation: CASSLRAATYEQYF.